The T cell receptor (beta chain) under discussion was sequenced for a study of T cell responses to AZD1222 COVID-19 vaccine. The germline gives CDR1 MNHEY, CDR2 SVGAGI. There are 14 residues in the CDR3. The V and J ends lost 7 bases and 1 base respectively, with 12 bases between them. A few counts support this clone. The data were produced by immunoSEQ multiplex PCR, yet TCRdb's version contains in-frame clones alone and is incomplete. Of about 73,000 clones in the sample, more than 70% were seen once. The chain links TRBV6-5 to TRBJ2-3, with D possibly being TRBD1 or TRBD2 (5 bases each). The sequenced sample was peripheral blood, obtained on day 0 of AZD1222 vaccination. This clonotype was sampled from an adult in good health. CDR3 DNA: TGTGCCAGCAAGAACAGAGGGGGCACAGATACGCAGTATTTT. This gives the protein CASKNRGGTDTQYF.